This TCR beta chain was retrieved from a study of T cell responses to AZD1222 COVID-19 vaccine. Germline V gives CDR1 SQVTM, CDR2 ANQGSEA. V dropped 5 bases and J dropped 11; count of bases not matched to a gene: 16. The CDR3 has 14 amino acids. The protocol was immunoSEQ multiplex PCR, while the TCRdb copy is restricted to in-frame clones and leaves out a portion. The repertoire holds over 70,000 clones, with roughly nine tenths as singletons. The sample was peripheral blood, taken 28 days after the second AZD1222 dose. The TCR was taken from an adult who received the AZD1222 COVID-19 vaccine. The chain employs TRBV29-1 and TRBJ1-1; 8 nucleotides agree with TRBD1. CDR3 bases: TGCAGCGTTCGAAGGGACAGGACGCCCGTCGAGGCTTTCTTT. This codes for CSVRRDRTPVEAFF.